These T cell receptor beta chains were read from a single sample in a study of blood T cell repertoires in COVID-19. Method: immunoSEQ multiplex PCR; TCRdb's copy keeps in-frame clones and lacks some. This sample carries about 290,000 clones, around 88% of them seen once, and the ten largest clones take about 4.2%. The sequenced sample was peripheral blood. The receptors were sampled from a man aged 35-49 years with acute or convalescent COVID-19. Both conserved end residues are part of each CDR3. The D gene is left open where the match is weak. Size is omitted from some rows. Given values are once, few, many or a class for expanded clones.

v_call: TRBV5-4
clone_size: NA
d_call: TRBD1
j_call: TRBJ1-1
cdr3_nt: TGTGCCAGCAGCTTACCCGGGACAGGGAGAACTGAAGCTTTCTTT
cdr3_aa: CASSLPGTGRTEAFF

v_call: TRBV7-9
clone_size: NA
d_call: TRBD1
j_call: TRBJ1-4
cdr3_nt: TGTGCCAGCAGGTCCGCCCCTCGGGACAGTGATAATGAAAAACTGTTTTTT
cdr3_aa: CASRSAPRDSDNEKLFF

v_call: TRBV2
clone_size: NA
d_call: NA
j_call: TRBJ1-6
cdr3_nt: TGTGCCAGCAGTGAGAGGCAGCTAAATAATTCACCCCTCCACTTT
cdr3_aa: CASSERQLNNSPLHF

v_call: TRBV14
clone_size: NA
d_call: TRBD1
j_call: TRBJ2-2
cdr3_nt: TGTGCCAGCAGCCGATATCCCTCGGGACAGGGTTTATTCGGGGAGCTGTTTTTT
cdr3_aa: CASSRYPSGQGLFGELFF

v_call: TRBV5-1
clone_size: once
d_call: TRBD1
j_call: TRBJ2-7
cdr3_nt: TGCGCCAGCAGCTTGGATCACAGGGGGAGCGAGCAGTACTTC
cdr3_aa: CASSLDHRGSEQYF

v_call: TRBV5-1
clone_size: NA
d_call: TRBD2
j_call: TRBJ2-1
cdr3_nt: TGCGCCAGCAGCTTGGCCCTAGCGGTGTACAATGAGCAGTTCTTC
cdr3_aa: CASSLALAVYNEQFF

v_call: TRBV3-1/TRBV3-2
clone_size: NA
d_call: NA
j_call: TRBJ1-1
cdr3_nt: TGTGCCAGCAGCCAAGAATCCGTCGGTGAAGCTTTCTTT
cdr3_aa: CASSQESVGEAFF

v_call: TRBV5-4
clone_size: once
d_call: TRBD1
j_call: TRBJ1-1
cdr3_nt: TGTGCCAGCAGCTTGCAGGGGGCGAGCACTGAAGCTTTCTTT
cdr3_aa: CASSLQGASTEAFF

v_call: TRBV6-1
clone_size: NA
d_call: NA
j_call: TRBJ1-2
cdr3_nt: TGTGCCAGCAGTGAAAGGGGACAATCCTATGGCTACACCTTC
cdr3_aa: CASSERGQSYGYTF

v_call: TRBV7-3
clone_size: NA
d_call: TRBD1
j_call: TRBJ1-2
cdr3_nt: TGTGCCAGCAGCCCCGGGACAGGGCATAGCTACACCTTC
cdr3_aa: CASSPGTGHSYTF

v_call: TRBV6-1
clone_size: NA
d_call: NA
j_call: TRBJ1-3
cdr3_nt: TGTGCCAGCAGTGAAGGATCATTTAGGGGCCTCGGAAACACCATATATTTT
cdr3_aa: CASSEGSFRGLGNTIYF

v_call: TRBV5-1
clone_size: NA
d_call: NA
j_call: TRBJ1-4
cdr3_nt: TGCGCCAGCAGCTTGGAGGGCAGAGGACTTAATGAAAAACTGTTTTTT
cdr3_aa: CASSLEGRGLNEKLFF

v_call: TRBV5-1
clone_size: NA
d_call: NA
j_call: TRBJ2-7
cdr3_nt: TGCGCCAGCAGCCCACAGGGTTCCTACGAGCAGTACTTC
cdr3_aa: CASSPQGSYEQYF

v_call: TRBV5-1
clone_size: once
d_call: TRBD1
j_call: TRBJ1-2
cdr3_nt: TGCGCCAGCAGCCTACAATCCCCCGGGACAGGGCCGAACTATGGCTACACCTTC
cdr3_aa: CASSLQSPGTGPNYGYTF

v_call: TRBV5-1
clone_size: NA
d_call: TRBD2
j_call: TRBJ2-1
cdr3_nt: TGCGCCAGCAGTAGGAGCGGGGTCGGGAATGAGCAGTTCTTC
cdr3_aa: CASSRSGVGNEQFF

v_call: TRBV5-1
clone_size: NA
d_call: NA
j_call: TRBJ1-2
cdr3_nt: TGCGCCAGCAGCTTGCCGAACTATGGCTACACCTTC
cdr3_aa: CASSLPNYGYTF

v_call: TRBV6-5
clone_size: NA
d_call: TRBD1
j_call: TRBJ2-5
cdr3_nt: TGTGCCAGCAGTTACCCGACCGGGACAGGGTTGGAGACCCAGTACTTC
cdr3_aa: CASSYPTGTGLETQYF

v_call: TRBV19
clone_size: NA
d_call: NA
j_call: TRBJ1-2
cdr3_nt: TGTGCCAGTACCGGGAAAGGGGGCTACACCTTC
cdr3_aa: CASTGKGGYTF

v_call: TRBV4-1
clone_size: NA
d_call: TRBD1
j_call: TRBJ2-5
cdr3_nt: TGCGCCAGCAGCCAAGATCGAGGACAGGGCGCTGGAAGGGGGACCCAGTACTTC
cdr3_aa: CASSQDRGQGAGRGTQYF

v_call: TRBV6-5
clone_size: NA
d_call: NA
j_call: TRBJ1-1
cdr3_nt: TGTGCCAGCGCCAGAATTATGAACACTGAAGCTTTCTTT
cdr3_aa: CASARIMNTEAFF

v_call: TRBV12-3/TRBV12-4
clone_size: NA
d_call: NA
j_call: TRBJ2-1
cdr3_nt: TGTGCCACCGGCGGGCGAGGATACAATGAGCAGTTCTTC
cdr3_aa: CATGGRGYNEQFF

v_call: TRBV18
clone_size: NA
d_call: TRBD1
j_call: TRBJ1-5
cdr3_nt: TGTGCCAGCTCACCAGAGACAGGGAAGGTTCAGCCCCAGCATTTT
cdr3_aa: CASSPETGKVQPQHF

v_call: TRBV7-9
clone_size: NA
d_call: NA
j_call: TRBJ1-1
cdr3_nt: TGTGCCAGCAGCTTAGGTCAGGGTAGGGCCACTGAAGCTTTCTTT
cdr3_aa: CASSLGQGRATEAFF

v_call: TRBV7-2
clone_size: NA
d_call: NA
j_call: TRBJ1-6
cdr3_nt: TGTGCCAGCACCGACGGCAGGGCCAATAATTCACCCCTCCACTTT
cdr3_aa: CASTDGRANNSPLHF

v_call: TRBV5-1
clone_size: NA
d_call: TRBD2
j_call: TRBJ2-3
cdr3_nt: TGCGCCAGCAGCTCGGCCGGACTAGCACAGAGTCCAGATACGCAGTATTTT
cdr3_aa: CASSSAGLAQSPDTQYF

v_call: TRBV19
clone_size: few
d_call: NA
j_call: TRBJ1-5
cdr3_nt: TGTGCCAGTAGTACAGTGACAGCTAGCAATCAGCCCCAGCATTTT
cdr3_aa: CASSTVTASNQPQHF

v_call: TRBV7-3
clone_size: NA
d_call: NA
j_call: TRBJ2-1
cdr3_nt: TGTGCCAGCAGCTCCTTGGGGGGGCGCAATGAGCAGTTCTTC
cdr3_aa: CASSSLGGRNEQFF

v_call: TRBV2
clone_size: NA
d_call: TRBD1
j_call: TRBJ2-3
cdr3_nt: TGTGCCAGCAGGGGGACAGGGGTTAGCACAGATACGCAGTATTTT
cdr3_aa: CASRGTGVSTDTQYF

v_call: TRBV29-1
clone_size: NA
d_call: NA
j_call: TRBJ1-1
cdr3_nt: TGCAGCGTTGGAAGGACAGCTTTTCGAGGGGAGGAAGCTTTCTTT
cdr3_aa: CSVGRTAFRGEEAFF

v_call: TRBV3-1/TRBV3-2
clone_size: NA
d_call: TRBD1
j_call: TRBJ1-6
cdr3_nt: TGTGCCAGCAGCCAAGACGGGACAGTCGGATCACCCCTCCACTTT
cdr3_aa: CASSQDGTVGSPLHF

v_call: TRBV15
clone_size: once
d_call: NA
j_call: TRBJ1-1
cdr3_nt: TGTGCCACCAGCACGAGTAGGGGCACTGAAGCTTTCTTT
cdr3_aa: CATSTSRGTEAFF

v_call: TRBV5-4
clone_size: NA
d_call: NA
j_call: TRBJ1-1
cdr3_nt: TGTGCCAGCAGCTTGGAAACAGCCAACACTGAAGCTTTCTTT
cdr3_aa: CASSLETANTEAFF

v_call: TRBV2
clone_size: NA
d_call: NA
j_call: TRBJ2-3
cdr3_nt: TGTGCCAGCAGTGAAGCGCGAGCCCGAAAGGGGGATACGCAGTATTTT
cdr3_aa: CASSEARARKGDTQYF